This entry describes one T cell receptor (beta chain). The CDR3 contains 18 residues. Germline V gene sequence: CDR1 MNHEY, CDR2 SMNVEV (reference sequence). V shed 4 bases and J 1 base; nucleotides not matched to a gene: 12. The sample originates from a study of cytomegalovirus exposure and HLA in healthy donors. The method was immunoSEQ multiplex PCR; TCRdb's version includes in-frame clones alone and lacks a portion of them. The sample shows around 130,000 clones, more than 75% of them seen only once. The sequencing sample was made of PBMCs. This TCR was sampled from a woman in her thirties in good health and CMV-seronegative. The chain joins TRBV27 to TRBJ2-7; 11 nucleotides align to TRBD2. CDR3 sequence (DNA): TGTGCCAGCAGTTCCCCCTCTAGCGGGGGGCCTGGTTCCTACGAGCAGTACTTC. Translated, it gives CASSSPSSGGPGSYEQYF.